The 8 T cell receptor beta chains presented below share a single source sample, sequenced in a study of cytomegalovirus exposure and HLA in healthy donors. Researchers ran the PCR with 60 Vbeta and 13 Jbeta primers. The assay was immunoSEQ multiplex PCR, and TCRdb's table has in-frame clones only and misses some. The sample contains 170,000 or so clones, about 85% of which appear only once. Specimen: PBMCs. The receptors stem from a man aged 18 to 30 in good health and CMV-seronegative.

V is TRBV6-4 and J is TRBJ2-3, with 14 positions matching TRBD2. J lost 4 bases, V lost 0 bases, and 0 bases had no gene match. There are 16 residues in the CDR3. Looked up from germline, CDR1 is MRHNA and CDR2 is SNTAGT. The CDR3 spells CASSDSTSGGADTQYF. DNA of the CDR3: TGTGCCAGCAGTGACTCGACTAGCGGGGGGGCAGATACGCAGTATTTT.

This clone was seen at least ten times. V is TRBV28 and J is TRBJ2-7; D gene uncertain. V lost 7 bases and J lost 0, with 10 bases in between. Per germline, CDR1 MDHEN and CDR2 SYDVKM. The CDR3 covers 13 residues. The CDR3 sequence is CASTQPGSYEQYF. The CDR3 DNA sequence: TGTGCCAGCACGCAGCCAGGCTCCTACGAGCAGTACTTC.

The chain couples TRBV2 to TRBJ1-4, with D uncertain. Trimming cost V 0 bases and J 7 bases, with 6 bases left between them. Germline CDR1 is SNHLY and CDR2 is FYNNEI. The CDR3 totals 13 residues. CDR3 nucleotides: TGTGCCAGCAGTGAAGCCCGGAGTGAAAAACTGTTTTTT. Its translation: CASSEARSEKLFF.

The gene calls are TRBV7-2 and TRBJ1-2; possibly TRBD1 for D (6 bases). Germline-derived CDR1 and CDR2 are SGHTA and FQGNSA. V lost 1 base and J lost 8, with 11 bases in between. This CDR3 has 13 residues. The CDR3, as DNA: TGTGCCAGCAGCTTAGGCGGACAGAGGGGCTACACCTTC. Its translation: CASSLGGQRGYTF.

The CDR3 nucleotides read TGTGCCAGCATTGGAGGCAGGGGGCCACAAGAGACCCAGTACTTC. Translated: CASIGGRGPQETQYF. This chain links TRBV2 with TRBJ2-5, with TRBD1 matching over 8 bases. CDR1 is SNHLY and CDR2 is FYNNEI in the germline V gene. This CDR3 contains 15 residues. J gave up 2 bases and V 7 bases, and 9 bases lay outside the gene matches. Full variable domain (missing parts from reference TRBV2 and TRBJ2-5): EPEVTQTPSHQVTQMGQEVILRCVPISNHLYFYWYRQILGQKVEFLVSFYNNEISEKSEIFDDQFSVERPDGSNFTLKIRSTKLEDSAMYFCASIGGRGPQETQYFGPGTRLLVL.

V and J are TRBV27 and TRBJ2-7; D gene uncertain. Trimming took off 5 bases at V and 7 bases at J, with 12 bases between the two ends. This CDR3 is built from 12 residues. CDR1 and CDR2 from the germline V gene are MNHEY and SMNVEV (reference sequence). CDR3 region: CASSPPLGEQYF. CDR3 in DNA: TGTGCCAGCAGTCCCCCGCTCGGGGAGCAGTACTTC.

This clone has a single count. This chain uses TRBV6-6 with TRBJ2-7; 10 bases map to TRBD1. CDR1 MNHNY and CDR2 SVGAGI come from the germline V gene (reference sequence). The CDR3 runs to 15 residues. Trimming at V came to 4 bases and at J to 6 bases, leaving 9 bases not matched to a gene. The CDR3, as DNA: TGTGCCAGCAGTTCGTACCGACAGGGGGCAGGCGAGCAGTACTTC. This sequence encodes CASSSYRQGAGEQYF.

This clone was counted between two and nine times. The chain has TRBV9 and TRBJ2-7; TRBD2 might be the D (5 bases). Germline V gene data show CDR1 as SGDLS and CDR2 as YYNGEE. The CDR3 covers 16 residues. V lost 3 bases to trimming and J lost 0 bases, with 16 bases between them. This chain's CDR3 is CASSAGIRSPSYEQYF. The CDR3 DNA reads as TGTGCCAGCAGCGCGGGGATCAGATCCCCCTCCTACGAGCAGTACTTC.